The rows below give T cell receptor beta chains drawn from one sample of a study of cytomegalovirus exposure and HLA in healthy donors. Sequencing was performed with immunoSEQ multiplex PCR; in TCRdb, only in-frame clones are kept and a portion is missing. The repertoire holds tens of thousands of clones, with about four fifths as singletons. The sample was PBMCs. The receptor source for this set is a woman between 40 and 55 years old in good health and CMV-seronegative. The conserved cysteine and the conserved F or W are not part of the CDR3 here. The D gene is left open where the match is weak. Only some rows state a clone size, as once, few, many or a class for expanded clones.

abundance: .
len: 10
j_gene: TRBJ2-1
v_gene: TRBV5-4
d_gene: .
CDR3aa: ASSLDSNEQF

abundance: few
len: 14
j_gene: TRBJ1-6
v_gene: TRBV28
d_gene: TRBD1
CDR3aa: ASSFRGGDGNSPLH

abundance: .
len: 12
j_gene: .
v_gene: TRBV2
d_gene: .
CDR3aa: ASTEANRAYEQY

abundance: .
len: 12
j_gene: TRBJ2-5
v_gene: TRBV28
d_gene: .
CDR3aa: ASSTDRPQETQY

abundance: few
len: 12
j_gene: TRBJ1-3
v_gene: TRBV10-3
d_gene: .
CDR3aa: AISGTDSGNTIY

abundance: .
len: 9
j_gene: TRBJ2-5
v_gene: TRBV20-1
d_gene: .
CDR3aa: SATVQETQY

abundance: few
len: 12
j_gene: TRBJ2-7
v_gene: TRBV10-1
d_gene: TRBD2
CDR3aa: ASSALREVDEQY

abundance: few
len: 12
j_gene: TRBJ1-5
v_gene: TRBV2
d_gene: TRBD1
CDR3aa: ASSAGGGNQPQH

abundance: .
len: 14
j_gene: TRBJ1-5
v_gene: TRBV4-1
d_gene: .
CDR3aa: ASSPNQDQGSQPQH

abundance: .
len: 13
j_gene: TRBJ2-5
v_gene: TRBV28
d_gene: TRBD2
CDR3aa: ASSFRGGGGETQY

abundance: .
len: 12
j_gene: TRBJ2-3
v_gene: TRBV2
d_gene: .
CDR3aa: ASQTATSTDTQY

abundance: once
len: 13
j_gene: TRBJ2-3
v_gene: TRBV5-4
d_gene: TRBD1
CDR3aa: ASSLGQGFTDTQY

abundance: once
len: 11
j_gene: TRBJ2-5
v_gene: TRBV7-2
d_gene: .
CDR3aa: ASSPQAQGTQY

abundance: .
len: 13
j_gene: TRBJ2-3
v_gene: TRBV2
d_gene: .
CDR3aa: ASGGQWGRGDTQY

abundance: .
len: 12
j_gene: TRBJ2-2
v_gene: TRBV6-1
d_gene: .
CDR3aa: ASPADWNTGELF

abundance: .
len: 15
j_gene: TRBJ2-1
v_gene: TRBV7-2
d_gene: TRBD2
CDR3aa: ASSLAGTSGRGGEQF

abundance: .
len: 10
j_gene: TRBJ1-5
v_gene: TRBV27
d_gene: .
CDR3aa: ASSFGGQPQH

abundance: .
len: 13
j_gene: TRBJ1-5
v_gene: TRBV9
d_gene: .
CDR3aa: ASSVEGGANQPQH

abundance: .
len: 13
j_gene: TRBJ1-1
v_gene: TRBV7-6
d_gene: TRBD1
CDR3aa: ASSADDRVDTEAF

abundance: once
len: 13
j_gene: TRBJ2-7
v_gene: TRBV6-1
d_gene: .
CDR3aa: ASSEAKSPGGEQY

abundance: .
len: 14
j_gene: TRBJ2-1
v_gene: TRBV7-2
d_gene: .
CDR3aa: ASSLVSRSSYNEQF